Presented here are 27 T cell receptor beta chains from one specimen sequenced in a study of blood T cell repertoires in COVID-19 (TCRdb year 2020). The library was built by means of the immunoSEQ multiplex PCR assay. TCRdb stores this immuneACCESS table with in-frame sequences only. Part of the clones is absent; in the studies checked, under half of the shortfall reflects unresolved V genes, and no reason is known for the rest. The sample profile shows about 220,000 clones; approximately 80% of them were found once. The ten biggest clones cover 3% to 3.5% of the sample. Sequencing was carried out using PBMCs or T cells enriched from blood (not recorded which). These receptors were taken from a woman aged 55-69 years who had recovered from COVID-19.

CDR3 DNA sequence: TGTGCCATCGGGGGACTAGCGGGAGGGGGCCACAATGAGCAGTTCTTC. Encoded protein: CAIGGLAGGGHNEQFF. This chain connects TRBV10-3 to TRBJ2-1; 16 nucleotides agree with TRBD2. The CDR3 length is 16 residues. Losses at the gene ends were 8 bases for V and 5 bases for J; bases not matched to a gene: 6. The germline V gene encodes CDR1 ENHRY and CDR2 SYGVKD.

This clone occurred once. Distinct nucleotide sequences in the sample also encode this CDR3. The chain recombines TRBV18 with TRBJ1-2; D uncertain. Trimming removed 2 bases at V and 1 base at J, with 5 bases between. CDR3 length equals 13 residues. CDR1 KGHSH and CDR2 LQKENI come from the germline V gene. The CDR3 nucleotides read TGTGCCAGCTCACCAACGGTTAACTATGGCTACACCTTC. It yields the protein CASSPTVNYGYTF.

The DNA of the CDR3 is TGTGCCAGCAGCTTGTCGGCAGGGGGGAATCAGCCCCAGCATTTT. It specifies CASSLSAGGNQPQHF. The chain couples TRBV5-5 to TRBJ1-5; TRBD1 agrees at 7 bases. The CDR3 extends over 15 amino acids. From germline, CDR1 is SGHKS and CDR2 YYEKEE (reference sequence). V dropped 1 base and J dropped 4; count of bases not matched to a gene: 5.

This chain's CDR3 is CASGPQGPPYEQYF. The CDR3 nucleotides read TGTGCCAGCGGCCCCCAGGGGCCCCCCTACGAGCAGTACTTC. The chain links TRBV27 to TRBJ2-7; D perhaps matches TRBD1 (6 bases). Trimming shortened V by 8 bases and J by 2 bases, and 16 bases separated the two germline ends. CDR3 length: 14 residues. Germline V gene lookup returns CDR1 MNHEY and CDR2 SMNVEV (reference sequence).

This clone has a single count. V usage is TRBV7-9 and J usage is TRBJ2-3; D may be TRBD2 (6 bases). The CDR3 is made up of 16 amino acids. Trimming stripped 4 bases from V and 1 base from J, with 15 bases between. From germline, CDR1 is SEHNR and CDR2 FQNEAQ (reference sequence). This chain's CDR3 is CASSSRTTLGTDTQYF. The CDR3 DNA reads TGTGCCAGCAGCTCCCGGACTACTCTAGGCACAGATACGCAGTATTTT.

The J gene is TRBJ1-3, the V gene TRBV19, with 10 bases aligning to TRBD1. The CDR3 runs to 15 residues. Germline V gene data show CDR1 as LNHDA and CDR2 as SQIVND (reference sequence). V lost 5 bases to trimming and J lost 5 bases; unmatched junction nucleotides: 6. The CDR3 loop is CASSPGTGDRNTIYF. In DNA form, the CDR3 reads TGTGCCAGTAGTCCCGGGACAGGGGATAGAAACACCATATATTTT.

The genes are TRBV7-9 and TRBJ1-5, with 9 bases aligning to TRBD1. Germline values: CDR1 SEHNR, CDR2 FQNEAQ (reference sequence). The V gene end was trimmed by 5 bases and the J gene end by 13 bases; junction bases not matched to a gene: 6. The CDR3 spans 12 residues. This chain's CDR3 is CASSQQTGGQHF. The CDR3 bases are TGTGCCAGCAGCCAGCAGACAGGGGGACAGCATTTT.

The V call is TRBV14, the J call TRBJ1-1; no clear D gene. Germline-derived CDR1 and CDR2 are SGHDN and FVKESK. Trimming took 1 base from V and 4 from J, leaving 13 bases between them. The CDR3 runs to 15 residues. CDR3 DNA sequence: TGTGCCAGCAGCCAAGGAACAGTCCGTCTCACTGAAGCTTTCTTT. Translation gives CASSQGTVRLTEAFF.

V usage is TRBV6-2 or TRBV6-3 and J usage is TRBJ2-7; 8 bases map to TRBD1. The CDR3 is made up of 14 amino acids. The ends lost 5 bases at V and 2 bases at J; junction bases unmatched: 5. Germline-derived CDR1 and CDR2 are MNHEY and SVGEGT. Written as DNA, the CDR3 is TGTGCCAGCAGTCGGGACAGGATAACCTACGAGCAGTACTTC. It specifies CASSRDRITYEQYF.

The chain joins TRBV3-1 (or the pseudogene TRBV3-2) to TRBJ1-6; TRBD1 agrees at 7 bases. The ends lost 1 base at V and 10 bases at J; junction bases unmatched: 7. The CDR3 runs to 15 residues. Germline CDR1 and CDR2: LGHDT and YNNKEL (reference sequence). CDR3 region: CASSQATGRGSPLHF. The CDR3 nucleotides read TGTGCCAGCAGCCAAGCGACAGGGCGAGGATCACCCCTCCACTTT.

The J gene is TRBJ1-6, the V gene TRBV7-3, with a tentative D call TRBD1 (6 bases). V lost 6 bases to trimming and J lost 6 bases, with 18 bases between them. CDR1 and CDR2 (germline): SGHTA, FQGTGA. The CDR3 consists of 16 residues. The CDR3 coding sequence is TGTGCCAGCAGTTCAACAGGGTTCGCGGGTAATTCACCCCTCCACTTT. This sequence encodes CASSSTGFAGNSPLHF.

On this clone: A junction boundary mismatches the germline segment, possibly from a read error. The chain carries TRBV12-3 or TRBV12-4 and TRBJ1-2; TRBD1 matches 9 bases. The CDR3 totals 12 residues. DNA for the CDR3: TGTGCCAGCAGCCCGGGGACAGGGATGAGGGCCTTC. Protein product: CASSPGTGMRAF.

CDR3 in amino acids: CASSRQGLAEAFF. CDR3 nucleotides: TGTGCCAGCAGCCGGCAGGGGTTGGCTGAAGCTTTCTTT. The chain links TRBV3-1 (or the pseudogene TRBV3-2) to TRBJ1-1; maybe TRBD1 (6 bases). Deletions cut 4 bases from V and 6 bases from J, with 12 bases between. Germline CDR1 and CDR2: LGHDT and YNNKEL (reference sequence). The CDR3 is made up of 13 amino acids.

This clone was seen only a few times. This sequence joins TRBV10-2 and TRBJ1-5; TRBD1 matches 7 bases. The CDR3 extends over 14 amino acids. V shed 4 bases, J shed 5 bases, and the junction held 5 bases outside the gene matches. CDR1 and CDR2 (germline): WSHSY, SAAADI. The CDR3 nucleotides are TGCGCCAGCAGTGTGGGACAGAGAGATCAGCCCCAGCATTTT. Amino acid sequence: CASSVGQRDQPQHF.

In DNA, the CDR3 is TGTGCCAGCAGCCAAGGAGCCGGGACAGGGGATAATCAGCCCCAGCATTTT. Encoded protein: CASSQGAGTGDNQPQHF. This rearrangement joins TRBV4-2 to TRBJ1-5, with 10 bases matching TRBD1. CDR1 LGHNA and CDR2 YNFKEQ come from the germline V gene. The J segment lost 4 bases and the V segment lost 1 base, leaving 7 bases of the junction unmatched. The CDR3 totals 17 residues.

The chain joins TRBV14 to TRBJ2-3; TRBD2 is a possible D gene (5 bases). Looked up from germline, CDR1 is SGHDN and CDR2 is FVKESK. V lost 0 bases and J lost 13, with 17 bases in between. This CDR3 region has 14 residues. The chain's CDR3 is CASSQDYAGPLEYF. The CDR3 nucleotides are TGTGCCAGCAGCCAAGATTACGCGGGTCCCCTGGAGTATTTT. The full variable domain, with the rest looked up from reference TRBV14 and TRBJ2-3, is EAGVTQFPSHSVIEKGQTVTLRCDPISGHDNLYWYRRVMGKEIKFLLHFVKESKQDESGMPNNRFLAERTGGTYSTLKVQPAELEDSGVYFCASSQDYAGPLEYFGPGTRLTVL.

The chain carries TRBV6-2 or TRBV6-3 and TRBJ2-2; 11 nucleotides agree with TRBD2. Per the germline V gene, CDR1 is MNHEY and CDR2 is SVGEGT. V was pared by 5 bases and J by 5 bases, with 19 bases of the junction left unmatched. The CDR3 extends over 20 amino acids. This chain's CDR3 is CASSTALRTSGFWETGELFF. In DNA, the CDR3 is TGTGCCAGCAGTACAGCGTTGCGGACTAGCGGGTTTTGGGAGACCGGGGAGCTGTTTTTT.

The chain uses TRBV11-2 and TRBJ1-2; the match to TRBD1 covers 7 bases. Germline V gene lookup returns CDR1 SGHAT and CDR2 FQNNGV. The junction had 15 bases not matched to a gene; V was cut back by 7 bases and J by 4 bases. CDR3 length: 16 amino acids. The CDR3 DNA reads as TGTGCCAGCACCCATACGTACAGGGGCGCTAGCTATGGCTACACCTTC. Translated: CASTHTYRGASYGYTF.

CDR3 DNA sequence: TGTGCCAGCAGTGAAACAGGGGGCCGGACCGGGGAGCTGTTTTTT. It specifies CASSETGGRTGELFF. The chain joins TRBV6-1 to TRBJ2-2; 9 bases align to TRBD1. CDR1 and CDR2 from the germline V gene are MNHNS and SASEGT. The CDR3 contains 15 residues. V was pared by 2 bases and J by 5 bases, with 3 bases of the junction left unmatched.

This clone was recorded only once. This CDR3 reads CASSIADRNTGELFF. The CDR3 nucleotides are TGTGCCAGTAGTATAGCCGACAGGAACACCGGGGAGCTGTTTTTT. The rearrangement links TRBV19 to TRBJ2-2; tentative D call: TRBD1 (5 bases). CDR3 size: 15 residues. In germline, CDR1 is LNHDA, CDR2 SQIVND (reference sequence). V shed 1 base and J shed 1 base, with 7 bases lying between them.

The chain recombines TRBV19 with TRBJ1-3; unclear D gene. The CDR3 has 14 amino acids. V dropped 3 bases and J dropped 5 bases, with 11 bases sitting between them. CDR1 is LNHDA and CDR2 is SQIVND in the germline V gene (reference sequence). The CDR3 nucleotides are TGTGCCAGTAGTATCCCAGGCACTCGAAACACCATATATTTT. Protein product: CASSIPGTRNTIYF.

V is TRBV7-9 and J is TRBJ1-1; D remains ambiguous. Germline loops: CDR1 SEHNR, CDR2 FQNEAQ (reference sequence). The CDR3 consists of 13 residues. V lost 5 bases to trimming and J lost 8 bases, with 15 bases between them. The CDR3 coding sequence is TGTGCCAGCAGCCTAACCTTGAGGGAAGAAGCTTTCTTT. Protein sequence: CASSLTLREEAFF.

This chain joins TRBV15 and TRBJ2-7, with 9 bases aligning to TRBD2. Germline V CDR1 and CDR2: LNHNV, YYDKDF (reference sequence). This CDR3 spans 15 amino acids. The J segment lost 6 bases and the V segment lost 5 bases, leaving 11 bases of the junction unmatched. CDR3: CATSPDSGGPAEQYF. DNA for the CDR3: TGTGCCACCAGCCCCGATAGCGGGGGCCCCGCCGAGCAGTACTTC.

This chain links TRBV4-3 with TRBJ2-5; D is perhaps TRBD2 (5 bases). With 1 base removed from V and 0 bases from J, the gap between germline ends came to 9 bases. From germline, CDR1 is LGHNA and CDR2 YSLEER. CDR3 length equals 15 residues. CDR3 residues: CASSQGTGYQETQYF. Here the CDR3 DNA reads TGCGCCAGCAGCCAAGGGACGGGGTACCAAGAGACCCAGTACTTC.

This clone was seen only a few times. As DNA, the CDR3 is TGTGCCAGCAGTCTTCAGGGGGCGGGGTCACCCCTCCACTTT. Its protein product is CASSLQGAGSPLHF. J is TRBJ1-6 and V is TRBV27, with TRBD1 matching 8 bases. The CDR3 spans 14 residues. CDR1 is MNHEY, CDR2 SMNVEV, per germline (reference sequence). V gave up 5 bases and J gave up 10 bases; unmatched junction bases: 7.

V is TRBV5-4 and J is TRBJ2-2; a possible D gene is TRBD1 (6 bases). Germline V gene data show CDR1 as SGHNT and CDR2 as YYREEE (reference sequence). This CDR3 spans 15 amino acids. V lost 4 bases and J lost 4, with 14 bases in between. This chain's CDR3 is CASSAATGRTGELFF. The CDR3, as DNA: TGTGCCAGCAGCGCGGCCACAGGGCGCACCGGGGAGCTGTTTTTT.

The CDR3 spells CASSLQGLPGNTIYF. CDR3 DNA sequence: TGTGCCAGCAGTCTACAGGGTCTCCCTGGAAACACCATATATTTT. V usage is TRBV28 and J usage is TRBJ1-3; D is perhaps TRBD1 (6 bases). The CDR3 loop spans 15 amino acids. Germline loops: CDR1 MDHEN, CDR2 SYDVKM. Trimming cost V 5 bases and J 2 bases, with 13 bases left between them.